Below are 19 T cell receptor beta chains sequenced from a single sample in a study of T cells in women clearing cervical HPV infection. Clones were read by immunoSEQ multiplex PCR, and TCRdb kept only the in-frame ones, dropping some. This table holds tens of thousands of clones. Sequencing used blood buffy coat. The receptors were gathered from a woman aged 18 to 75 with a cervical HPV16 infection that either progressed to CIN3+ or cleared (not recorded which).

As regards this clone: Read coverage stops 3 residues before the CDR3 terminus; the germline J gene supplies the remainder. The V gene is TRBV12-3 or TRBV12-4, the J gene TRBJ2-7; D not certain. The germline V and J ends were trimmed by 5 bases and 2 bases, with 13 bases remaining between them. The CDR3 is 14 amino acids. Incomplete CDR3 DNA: TGTGCCAGCAGTCCCGGATCTAGGACCTACGAG. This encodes CASSPGSRTYE. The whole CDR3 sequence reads CASSPGSRTYEQYF.

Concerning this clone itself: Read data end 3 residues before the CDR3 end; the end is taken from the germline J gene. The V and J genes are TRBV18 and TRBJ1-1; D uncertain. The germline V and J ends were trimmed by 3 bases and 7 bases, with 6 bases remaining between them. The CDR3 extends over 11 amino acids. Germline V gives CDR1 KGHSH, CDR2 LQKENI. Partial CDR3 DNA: TGTGCCAGCTCACCTAGGGTTGAA. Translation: CASSPRVE. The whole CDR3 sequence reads CASSPRVEAFF.

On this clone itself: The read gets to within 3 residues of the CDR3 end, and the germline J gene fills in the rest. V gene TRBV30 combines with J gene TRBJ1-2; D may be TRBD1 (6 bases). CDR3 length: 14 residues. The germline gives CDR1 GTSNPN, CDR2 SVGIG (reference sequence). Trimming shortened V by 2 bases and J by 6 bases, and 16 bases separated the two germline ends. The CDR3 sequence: CAWSPTRGENGYTF. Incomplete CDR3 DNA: TGTGCCTGGAGTCCCACCAGGGGAGAGAATGGC.

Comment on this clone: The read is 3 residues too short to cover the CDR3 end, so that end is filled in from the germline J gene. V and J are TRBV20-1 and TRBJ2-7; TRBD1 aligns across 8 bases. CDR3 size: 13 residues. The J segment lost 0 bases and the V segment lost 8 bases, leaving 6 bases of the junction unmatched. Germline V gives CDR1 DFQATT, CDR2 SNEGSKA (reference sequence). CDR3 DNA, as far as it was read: TGCAGTTACAGGGGGGAAAGCTCCTACGAG. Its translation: CSYRGESSYE. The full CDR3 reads CSYRGESSYEQYF.

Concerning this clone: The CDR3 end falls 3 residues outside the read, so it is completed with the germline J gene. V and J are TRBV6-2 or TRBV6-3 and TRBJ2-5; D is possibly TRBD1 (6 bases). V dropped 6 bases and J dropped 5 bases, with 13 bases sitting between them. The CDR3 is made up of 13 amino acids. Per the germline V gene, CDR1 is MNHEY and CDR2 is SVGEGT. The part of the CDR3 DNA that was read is TGTGCCAGCAGACCAGGGGTGTTTGAGACC. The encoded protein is CASRPGVFET. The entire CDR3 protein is CASRPGVFETQYF.

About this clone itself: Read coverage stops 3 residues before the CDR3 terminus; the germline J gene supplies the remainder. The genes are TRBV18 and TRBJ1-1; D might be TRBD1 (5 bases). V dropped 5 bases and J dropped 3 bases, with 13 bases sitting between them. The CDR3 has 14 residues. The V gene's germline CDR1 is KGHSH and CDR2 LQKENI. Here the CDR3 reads CASSSQGRDTEAFF. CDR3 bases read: TGTGCCAGCTCAAGCCAGGGTCGGGACACTGAA.

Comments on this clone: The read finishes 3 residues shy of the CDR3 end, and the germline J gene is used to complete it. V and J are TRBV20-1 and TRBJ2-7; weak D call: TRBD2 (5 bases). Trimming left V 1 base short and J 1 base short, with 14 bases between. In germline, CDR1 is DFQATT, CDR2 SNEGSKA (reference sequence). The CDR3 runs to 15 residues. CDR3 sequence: CSARVGGRSSYEQYF. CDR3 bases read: TGCAGTGCTAGAGTTGGCGGGCGGAGTTCCTACGAG.

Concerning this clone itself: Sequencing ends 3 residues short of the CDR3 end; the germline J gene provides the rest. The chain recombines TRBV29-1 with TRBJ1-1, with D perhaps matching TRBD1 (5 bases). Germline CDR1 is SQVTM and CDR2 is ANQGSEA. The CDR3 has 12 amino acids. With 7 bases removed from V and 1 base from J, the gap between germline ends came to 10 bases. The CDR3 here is CSAVTGNTEAFF. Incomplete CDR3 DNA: TGCAGCGCGGTCACAGGGAACACTGAA.

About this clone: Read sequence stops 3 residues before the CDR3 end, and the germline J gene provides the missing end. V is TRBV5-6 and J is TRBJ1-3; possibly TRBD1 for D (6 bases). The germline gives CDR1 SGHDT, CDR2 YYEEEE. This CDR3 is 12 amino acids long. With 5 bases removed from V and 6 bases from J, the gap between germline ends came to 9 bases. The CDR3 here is CASSRGANTIYF. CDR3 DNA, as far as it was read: TGTGCCAGCAGTCGGGGGGCAAACACC. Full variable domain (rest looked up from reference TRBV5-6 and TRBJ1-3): DAGVTQSPTHLIKTRGQQVTLRCSPKSGHDTVSWYQQALGQGPQFIFQYYEEEERQRGNFPDRFSGHQFPNYSSELNVNALLLGDSALYLCASSRGANTIYFGEGSWLTVV.

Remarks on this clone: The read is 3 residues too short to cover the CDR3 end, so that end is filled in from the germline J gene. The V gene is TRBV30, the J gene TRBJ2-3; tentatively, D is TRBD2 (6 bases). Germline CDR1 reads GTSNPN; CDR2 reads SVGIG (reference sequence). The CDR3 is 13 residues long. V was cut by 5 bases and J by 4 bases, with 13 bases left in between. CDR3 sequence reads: CAWYGGAADTQYF. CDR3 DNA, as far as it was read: TGTGCCTGGTACGGGGGTGCTGCAGATACG.

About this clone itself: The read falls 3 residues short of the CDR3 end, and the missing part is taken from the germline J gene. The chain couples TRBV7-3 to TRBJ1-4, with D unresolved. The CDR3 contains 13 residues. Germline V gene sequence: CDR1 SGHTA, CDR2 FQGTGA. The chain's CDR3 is CASSTGPLRPLFF. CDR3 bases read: TGTGCCAGCAGCACTGGGCCCCTTCGGCCA.

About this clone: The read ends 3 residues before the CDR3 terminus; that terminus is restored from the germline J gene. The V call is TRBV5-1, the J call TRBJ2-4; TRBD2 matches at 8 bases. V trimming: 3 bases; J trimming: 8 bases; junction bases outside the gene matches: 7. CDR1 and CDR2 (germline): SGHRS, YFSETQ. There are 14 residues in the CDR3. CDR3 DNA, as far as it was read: TGCGCCAGCAGCTCCTCGGGAGGGGGGGACATT. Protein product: CASSSSGGGDI. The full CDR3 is CASSSSGGGDIQYF.

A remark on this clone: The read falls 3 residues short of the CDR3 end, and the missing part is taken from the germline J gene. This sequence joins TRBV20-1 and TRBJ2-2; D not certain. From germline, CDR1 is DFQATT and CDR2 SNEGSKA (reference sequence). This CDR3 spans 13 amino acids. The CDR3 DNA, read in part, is TGCAGTGCTAGGACAAATCCAAATGAAAAG. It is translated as CSARTNPNEK. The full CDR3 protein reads CSARTNPNEKLFF.

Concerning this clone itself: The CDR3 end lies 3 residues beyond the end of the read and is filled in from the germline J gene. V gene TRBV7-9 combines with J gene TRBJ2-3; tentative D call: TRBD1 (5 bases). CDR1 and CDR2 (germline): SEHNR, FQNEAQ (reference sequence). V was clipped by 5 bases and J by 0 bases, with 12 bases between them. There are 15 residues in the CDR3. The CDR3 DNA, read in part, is TGTGCCAGCAGCCCCGAACAGGCTAGCACAGATACG. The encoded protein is CASSPEQASTDT. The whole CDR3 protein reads CASSPEQASTDTQYF.

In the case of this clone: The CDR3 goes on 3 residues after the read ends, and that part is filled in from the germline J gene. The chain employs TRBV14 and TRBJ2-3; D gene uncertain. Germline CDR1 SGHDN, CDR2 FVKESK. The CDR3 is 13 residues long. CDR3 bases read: TGTGCCAGCAGCCCCCGGGTAGAAGAGACG. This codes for CASSPRVEET. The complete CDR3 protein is CASSPRVEETQYF.

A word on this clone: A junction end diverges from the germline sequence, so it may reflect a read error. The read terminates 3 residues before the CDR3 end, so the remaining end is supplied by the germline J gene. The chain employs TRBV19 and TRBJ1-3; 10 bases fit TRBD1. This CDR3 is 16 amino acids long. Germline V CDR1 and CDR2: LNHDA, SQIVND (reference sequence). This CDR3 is CSSKRQGARVGNTIYF. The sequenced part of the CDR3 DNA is TGTTCCAGTAAGAGACAGGGGGCCCGCGTTGGAAACACC.

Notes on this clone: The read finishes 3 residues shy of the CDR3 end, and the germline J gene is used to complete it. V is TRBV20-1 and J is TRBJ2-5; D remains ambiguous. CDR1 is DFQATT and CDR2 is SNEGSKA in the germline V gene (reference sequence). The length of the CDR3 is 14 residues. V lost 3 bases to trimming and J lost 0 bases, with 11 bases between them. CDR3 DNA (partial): TGCAGTGCTAGGTCCGAAAACTACCAAGAGACC. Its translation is CSARSENYQET. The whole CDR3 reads CSARSENYQETQYF.

The CDR3 reads CASSIRDRANYGYTF. The covered CDR3 bases are TGTGCCAGTAGTATCCGTGACAGGGCTAACTATGGC. The rearrangement joins TRBV19 to TRBJ1-2; 7 bases align to TRBD1. The read finishes 3 residues shy of the CDR3 end, and the germline J gene is used to complete it. The ends lost 3 bases at V and 0 bases at J; junction bases unmatched: 4. The CDR3 sequence is 15 residues long. In germline, CDR1 is LNHDA, CDR2 SQIVND (reference sequence).

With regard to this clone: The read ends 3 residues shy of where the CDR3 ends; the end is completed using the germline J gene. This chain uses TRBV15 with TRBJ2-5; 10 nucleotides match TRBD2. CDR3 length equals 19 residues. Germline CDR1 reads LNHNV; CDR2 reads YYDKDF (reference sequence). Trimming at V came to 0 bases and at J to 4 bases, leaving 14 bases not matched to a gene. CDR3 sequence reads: CATSRDRLLAGARGETQYF. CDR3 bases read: TGTGCCACCAGCAGAGACAGGCTGCTAGCGGGGGCCAGGGGAGAGACC.